This entry concerns a single T cell receptor beta chain. Its antigen is still unknown. The libraries were made with immunoSEQ version 4 in survey mode. Sequenced by immunoSEQ multiplex PCR; TCRdb stores in-frame clones only, minus some. The sample contains 25,000 to 30,000 clones, approximately 78% of which appear only once. Trimming took 3 bases from V and 2 from J, leaving 0 bases between them. CDR3 length: 11 amino acids. Germline loops: CDR1 SEHNR, CDR2 FQNEAQ (reference sequence). Lysates of CMV-infected fibroblasts at around 9.9 ug/mL stimulated these cells. Memory cells lacking CD40L and CD69 with high CD45RO were sorted. The data belong to a study of persistence of HIV-infected CD4 T cells.

This TCR came from an adult man with HIV who was CMV-seropositive. This sequence joins TRBV7-9 and TRBJ2-3; D is unclear. The sequencing here drew on CD4+ T cells sorted from PBMCs after approximately 20-hour stimulation, taken from a patient who received antiretroviral therapy. The CDR3 sequence is CASSFTDTQYF. The CDR3 DNA reads as TGTGCCAGCAGCTTCACAGATACGCAGTATTTT.